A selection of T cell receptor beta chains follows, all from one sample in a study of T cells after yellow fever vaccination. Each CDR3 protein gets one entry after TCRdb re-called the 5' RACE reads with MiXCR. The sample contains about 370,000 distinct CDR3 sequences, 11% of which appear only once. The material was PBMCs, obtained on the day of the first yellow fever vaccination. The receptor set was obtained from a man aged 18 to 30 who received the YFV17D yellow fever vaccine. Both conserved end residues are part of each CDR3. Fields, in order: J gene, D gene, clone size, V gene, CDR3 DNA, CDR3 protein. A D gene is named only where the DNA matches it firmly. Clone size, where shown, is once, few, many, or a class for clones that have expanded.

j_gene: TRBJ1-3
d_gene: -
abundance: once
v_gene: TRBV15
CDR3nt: TGTGCCACCAGCAGAGGGGTAGGGGCCCACGGAAACACCATATATTTT
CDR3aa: CATSRGVGAHGNTIYF

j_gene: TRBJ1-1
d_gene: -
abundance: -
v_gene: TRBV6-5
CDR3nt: TGTGCCAGCAGTTACTCACGGGAGAACACTGAAGCTTTCTTT
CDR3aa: CASSYSRENTEAFF

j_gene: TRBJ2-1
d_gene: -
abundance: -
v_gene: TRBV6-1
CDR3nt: TGTGCCAGCGGAGTCACCCCTTACAATGAGCAGTTCTTC
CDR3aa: CASGVTPYNEQFF

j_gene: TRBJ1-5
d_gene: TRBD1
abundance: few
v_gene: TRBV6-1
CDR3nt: TGTGCCAGCAGTGACGGGACAGGGAGAAATCAGCCCCAGCATTTT
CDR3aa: CASSDGTGRNQPQHF

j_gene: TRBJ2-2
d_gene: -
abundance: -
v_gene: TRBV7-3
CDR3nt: TGTGCCAGCAGCCCCCGGGTCACCGGGCAGGAGCTGTTTTTT
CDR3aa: CASSPRVTGQELFF

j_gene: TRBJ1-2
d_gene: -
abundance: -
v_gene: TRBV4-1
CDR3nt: TGCGCCAGCAGCCAAGATACCAGCTATGGCTACACCTTC
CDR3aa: CASSQDTSYGYTF

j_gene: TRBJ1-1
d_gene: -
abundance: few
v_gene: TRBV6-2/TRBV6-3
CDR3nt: TGTGCCAGCAGTTACCCTATGGACCGAGGTCGTGAAGCTTTCTTT
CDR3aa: CASSYPMDRGREAFF

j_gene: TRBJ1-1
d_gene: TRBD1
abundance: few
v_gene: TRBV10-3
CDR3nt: TGTGCCATCAAGGACAGGGAAGGTGGTACTGAAGCTTTCTTT
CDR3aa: CAIKDREGGTEAFF

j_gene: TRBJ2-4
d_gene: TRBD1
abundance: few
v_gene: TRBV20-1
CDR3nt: TGCAGTGCTAGAGATGCAGGACAGGGCGGCCAAAACATTCAGTACTTC
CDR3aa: CSARDAGQGGQNIQYF

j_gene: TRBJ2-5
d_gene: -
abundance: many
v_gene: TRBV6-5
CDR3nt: TGTGCCAGCAGTTACTTGGCTAGCTCTTTACTGGAGACCCAGTACTTC
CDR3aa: CASSYLASSLLETQYF

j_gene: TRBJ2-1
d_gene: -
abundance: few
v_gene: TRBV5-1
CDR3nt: TGCGCCAGCGCATCATACCAGGGTCCCCAGAAAGTTGATGAGCAGTTCTTC
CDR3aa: CASASYQGPQKVDEQFF

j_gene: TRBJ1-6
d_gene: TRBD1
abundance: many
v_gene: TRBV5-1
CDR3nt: TGCGCCAGCAGAGCGGACAGGAACTATAATTCACCCCTCCACTTT
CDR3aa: CASRADRNYNSPLHF

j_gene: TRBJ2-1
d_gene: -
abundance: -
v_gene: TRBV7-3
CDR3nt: TGTGCCAGCAGCTTATTTCAAGGGGGAGATGAGCAGTTCTTC
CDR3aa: CASSLFQGGDEQFF

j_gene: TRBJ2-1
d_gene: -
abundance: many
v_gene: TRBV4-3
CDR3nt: TGCGCCAGCACCTCAAGCCGGGGAAGCTCCTACAATGAGCAGTTCTTC
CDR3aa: CASTSSRGSSYNEQFF

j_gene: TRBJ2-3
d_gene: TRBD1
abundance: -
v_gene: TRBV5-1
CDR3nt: TGCGCCAGCAGCCCGGGGACAGGGGTACGCACAGATACGCAGTATTTT
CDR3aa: CASSPGTGVRTDTQYF

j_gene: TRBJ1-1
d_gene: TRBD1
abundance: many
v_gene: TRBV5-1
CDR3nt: TGCGCCAGCAGCCCAGGGGGCGCTAATATTATTTCGTATGCTTTCTTT
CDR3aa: CASSPGGANIISYAFF

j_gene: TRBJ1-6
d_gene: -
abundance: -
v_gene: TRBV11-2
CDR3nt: TGTGCCAGCACTGGGGGTGGCAATTCACCCCTCCACTTT
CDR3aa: CASTGGGNSPLHF

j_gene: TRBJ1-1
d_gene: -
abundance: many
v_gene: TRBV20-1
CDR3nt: TGCAGTGCTAGAGTTCAACAGCAGACTGAAGCTTTCTTT
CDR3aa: CSARVQQQTEAFF

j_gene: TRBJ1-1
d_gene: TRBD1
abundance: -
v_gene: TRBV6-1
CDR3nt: TGTGCCAGCACCCCGACAGGGTCTGAAGCTTTCTTT
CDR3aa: CASTPTGSEAFF

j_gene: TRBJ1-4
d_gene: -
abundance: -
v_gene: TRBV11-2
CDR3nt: TGTGCCAGCAGCCGGACAGCTGCCTACAATGAAAAACTGTTTTTT
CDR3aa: CASSRTAAYNEKLFF

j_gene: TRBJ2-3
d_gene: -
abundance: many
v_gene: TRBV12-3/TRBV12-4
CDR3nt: TGTGCCAGCAGTATGGGGAGCACAGATACGCAGTATTTT
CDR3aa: CASSMGSTDTQYF

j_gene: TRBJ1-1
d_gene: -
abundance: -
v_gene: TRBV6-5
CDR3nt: TGTGCCAGCAGTTACCTTGACAGCATGATGAACACTGAAGCTTTCTTT
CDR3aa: CASSYLDSMMNTEAFF

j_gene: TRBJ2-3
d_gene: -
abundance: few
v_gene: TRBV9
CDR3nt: TGTGCCAGCAGCGTAGAGTCTAGGACAGATACGCAGTATTTT
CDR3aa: CASSVESRTDTQYF

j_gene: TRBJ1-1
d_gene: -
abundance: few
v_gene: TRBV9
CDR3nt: TGTGCCAGCAGCGTAAGGTTGGGAACTGAAGCTTTCTTT
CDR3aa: CASSVRLGTEAFF

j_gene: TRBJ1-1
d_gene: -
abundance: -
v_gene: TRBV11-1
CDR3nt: TGTGCCAGCAGCCCAGAAGGGGGGAGGCACACTGAAGCTTTCTTT
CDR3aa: CASSPEGGRHTEAFF

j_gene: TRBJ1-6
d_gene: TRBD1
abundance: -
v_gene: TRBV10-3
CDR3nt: TGTGCCATCAGTGAGTCGACAGGGAATAATTCACCCCTCCACTTT
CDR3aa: CAISESTGNNSPLHF

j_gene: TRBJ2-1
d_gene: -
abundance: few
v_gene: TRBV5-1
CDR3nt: TGCGCCAGCATCCCTCTTGGGGGTGCTGACAGTGAGCAGTTCTTC
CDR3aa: CASIPLGGADSEQFF

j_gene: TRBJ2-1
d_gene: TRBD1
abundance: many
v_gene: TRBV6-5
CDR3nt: TGTGCCAGCAGTTACTCTCGTTACAGGGGAGCCAATGAGCAGTTCTTC
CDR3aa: CASSYSRYRGANEQFF

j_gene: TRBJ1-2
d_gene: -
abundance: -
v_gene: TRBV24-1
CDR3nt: TGTGCCACCAGTGATTCTGGCAGCTATGGCTACACCTTC
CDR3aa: CATSDSGSYGYTF

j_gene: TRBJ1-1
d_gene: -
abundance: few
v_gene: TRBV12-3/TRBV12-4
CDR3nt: TGTGCCAGCAGTTTCTCTGGGATTGAAGCTTTCTTT
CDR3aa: CASSFSGIEAFF

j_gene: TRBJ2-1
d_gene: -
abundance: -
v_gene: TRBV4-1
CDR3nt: TGCGCCAGCAGCCAAGTGGACCTGATAACCTACAATGAGCAGTTCTTC
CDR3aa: CASSQVDLITYNEQFF

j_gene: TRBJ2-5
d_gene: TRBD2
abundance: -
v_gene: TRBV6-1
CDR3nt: TGTGCCAGCAGAACCCCCGGGGGGATAGAGACCCAGTACTTC
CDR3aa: CASRTPGGIETQYF

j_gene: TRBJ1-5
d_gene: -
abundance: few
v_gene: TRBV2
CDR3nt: TGTGCCAGCAATCTGGGGGGTAATCAGCCCCAGCATTTT
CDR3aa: CASNLGGNQPQHF

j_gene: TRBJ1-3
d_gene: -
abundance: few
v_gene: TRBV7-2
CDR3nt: TGTGCCAGCAGCTTAGCGCTCAGGTCACGCGGAAACACCATATATTTT
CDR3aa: CASSLALRSRGNTIYF

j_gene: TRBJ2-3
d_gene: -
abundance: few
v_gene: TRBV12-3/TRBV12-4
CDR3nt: TGTGCCAGCACTCACCGGGATCACTCAAGCACAGATACGCAGTATTTT
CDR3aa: CASTHRDHSSTDTQYF

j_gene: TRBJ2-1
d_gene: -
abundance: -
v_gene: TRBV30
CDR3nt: TGTGCCTGGAGTGACCGGGACGGTCAAGAGCAGTTCTTC
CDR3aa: CAWSDRDGQEQFF

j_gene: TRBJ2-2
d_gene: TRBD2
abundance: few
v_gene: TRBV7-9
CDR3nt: TGTGCCAGCAGCTTAAGGGGACTATTGGGGAACACCGGGGAGCTGTTTTTT
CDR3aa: CASSLRGLLGNTGELFF

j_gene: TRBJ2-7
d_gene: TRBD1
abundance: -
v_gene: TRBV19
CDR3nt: TGTGCCAGTAGTATAGGACAGGGGACCTACGAGCAGTACTTC
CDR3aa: CASSIGQGTYEQYF

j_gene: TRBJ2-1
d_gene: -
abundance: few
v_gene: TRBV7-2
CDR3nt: TGTGCCAGCAGCACCGCTTCGGGGAATGAGCAGTTCTTC
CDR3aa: CASSTASGNEQFF

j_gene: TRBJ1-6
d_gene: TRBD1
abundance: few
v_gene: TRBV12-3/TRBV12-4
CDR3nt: TGTGCCAGCGGGGTGGAGGGGGCCAATTCACCCCTCCACTTT
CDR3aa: CASGVEGANSPLHF

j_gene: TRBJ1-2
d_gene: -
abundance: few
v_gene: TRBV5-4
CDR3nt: TGTGCCAGCAGCCCTTCCCGACAGGTGACCTATGGCTACACCTTC
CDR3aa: CASSPSRQVTYGYTF

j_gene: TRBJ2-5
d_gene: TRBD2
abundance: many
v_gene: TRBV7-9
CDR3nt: TGTGCCAGCAGTACCCTACCGGGACTAGCGGAAGAGACCCAGTACTTC
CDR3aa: CASSTLPGLAEETQYF

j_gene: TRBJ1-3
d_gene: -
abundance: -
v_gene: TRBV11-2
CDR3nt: TGTGCCAGCAGCTTACGGGTCTCTGGAAACACCATATATTTT
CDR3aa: CASSLRVSGNTIYF

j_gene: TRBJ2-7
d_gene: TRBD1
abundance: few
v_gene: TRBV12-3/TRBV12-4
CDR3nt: TGTGCCAGCAGTCAGCAACAGGGGCCTACCTACGAGCAGTACTTC
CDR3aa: CASSQQQGPTYEQYF

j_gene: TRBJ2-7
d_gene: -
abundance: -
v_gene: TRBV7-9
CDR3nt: TGTGCCAGCAGCTCGGGACTCCACGGGGCCCCCTACGAGCAGTACTTC
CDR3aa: CASSSGLHGAPYEQYF

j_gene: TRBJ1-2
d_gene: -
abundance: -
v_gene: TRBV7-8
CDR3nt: TGTGCCAGCAACTCCCAATTGACAGAAATATATGGCTACACCTTC
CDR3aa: CASNSQLTEIYGYTF

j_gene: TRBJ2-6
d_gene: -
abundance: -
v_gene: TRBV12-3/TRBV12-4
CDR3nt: TGTGCCAGCAGTTACTCCAGGAGTTCGGATGGGGCCAACGTCCTGACTTTC
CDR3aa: CASSYSRSSDGANVLTF

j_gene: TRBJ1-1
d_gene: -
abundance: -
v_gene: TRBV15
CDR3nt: TGTGCCACCAGCAGAGATGCGGGGGGAGGTTCGAACACTGAAGCTTTCTTT
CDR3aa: CATSRDAGGGSNTEAFF

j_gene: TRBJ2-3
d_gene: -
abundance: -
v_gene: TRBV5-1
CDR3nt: TGCGCCAGCAGGTTCTCCACATGGGATACGCAGTATTTT
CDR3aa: CASRFSTWDTQYF

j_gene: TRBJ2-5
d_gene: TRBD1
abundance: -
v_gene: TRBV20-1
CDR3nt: TGCAGTGCTAGAGGGGGGACAGGGGGGGAGACCCAGTACTTC
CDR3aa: CSARGGTGGETQYF

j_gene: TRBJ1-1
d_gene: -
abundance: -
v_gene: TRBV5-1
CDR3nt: TGCGCCAGCAGCTTTGAAGGCAGGGACACTGAAGCTTTCTTT
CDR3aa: CASSFEGRDTEAFF